Presented here are 28 T cell receptor beta chains from one specimen sequenced in a study of blood T cell repertoires in COVID-19. Sequencing used immunoSEQ multiplex PCR; TCRdb keeps in-frame clones, though not all of them. The profile shows 250,000 to 350,000 clones, over 80% of them singletons. Sequencing was carried out using peripheral blood. The receptors originated from a woman aged 45-59 years with COVID-19, enrolled during active disease.

In its sample, this clone was seen a few times. The chain carries TRBV7-6 and TRBJ2-7; D may be TRBD2 (5 bases). Germline lookup yields CDR1 SGHVS and CDR2 FNYEAQ. The CDR3 sequence is 14 residues long. Trimming stripped 5 bases from V and 2 bases from J, with 13 bases between. CDR3 loop: CASSLSPGTYEQYF. The CDR3 DNA reads TGTGCCAGCAGCCTCTCCCCGGGGACCTACGAGCAGTACTTC.

The chain combines TRBV6-2 or TRBV6-3 with TRBJ2-2; 7 nucleotides agree with TRBD1. The junction had 12 bases not matched to a gene; V was cut back by 6 bases and J by 8 bases. The CDR3 sequence is 15 residues long. The V gene's germline CDR1 is MNHEY and CDR2 SVGEGT. CDR3 loop: CASSLVGGVLGELFF. Here the CDR3 DNA reads TGTGCCAGCAGCCTGGTAGGGGGCGTTCTTGGGGAGCTGTTTTTT.

The rearrangement joins TRBV6-6 to TRBJ1-5; possible D gene TRBD1, 6 bases. Looked up from germline, CDR1 is MNHNY and CDR2 is SVGAGI (reference sequence). This CDR3 is 13 amino acids long. V was cut by 5 bases and J by 4 bases, with 9 bases left in between. For the CDR3, the DNA is TGTGCCAGCAGTACACAGGGAAATCAGCCCCAGCATTTT. This encodes CASSTQGNQPQHF.

The chain joins TRBV4-1 to TRBJ1-1, with a possible D match to TRBD1 (5 bases). The CDR3 extends over 14 amino acids. Trimming shortened V by 3 bases and J by 1 base, and 9 bases separated the two germline ends. Germline V gives CDR1 MGHRA, CDR2 YSYEKL. The DNA for the CDR3 is TGCGCCAGCAGCCAGACCACAGGGAACACTGAAGCTTTCTTT. Translating gives CASSQTTGNTEAFF.

The chain employs TRBV3-1 (or the pseudogene TRBV3-2) and TRBJ2-7, with 9 nucleotides matching TRBD2. The CDR3 is 15 residues long. Germline V gene data show CDR1 as LGHDT and CDR2 as YNNKEL (reference sequence). The V gene end was trimmed by 9 bases and the J gene end by 3 bases; junction bases not matched to a gene: 12. This chain's CDR3 is CASSLAGGPGYEQYF. The DNA of the CDR3 is TGTGCCAGTTCCTTGGCGGGAGGGCCCGGCTACGAGCAGTACTTC.

This clone was counted a single time. The chain recombines TRBV27 with TRBJ2-7; TRBD1 aligns across 8 bases. The CDR3 runs to 15 residues. Germline CDR1 MNHEY, CDR2 SMNVEV (reference sequence). V lost 5 bases and J lost 6; bases outside the gene matches: 12. The DNA of the CDR3 is TGTGCCAGCAGTCTGTCCGGACAGGGTCTTTTCGAGCAGTACTTC. Translating gives CASSLSGQGLFEQYF.

The gene calls are TRBV12-3 or TRBV12-4 and TRBJ2-1; D remains unclear. Trimming cost V 6 bases and J 3 bases, with 9 bases left between them. CDR3 size: 13 residues. Here the CDR3 DNA reads TGTGCCAGCAGCGACTTATACTACAATGAGCAGTTCTTC. The encoded protein is CASSDLYYNEQFF.

The sample holds one count of this clone. V is TRBV7-2 and J is TRBJ1-4; D unresolved. Deletions cut 3 bases from V and 5 bases from J, with 13 bases between. Germline V gene sequence: CDR1 SGHTA, CDR2 FQGNSA. This CDR3 is built from 15 residues. CDR3 loop: CASSFARRNNEKLFF. In DNA, the CDR3 is TGTGCCAGCAGCTTCGCTCGCAGGAACAATGAAAAACTGTTTTTT.

The chain is built from TRBV27 and TRBJ1-2; D is undetermined. Trimming left V 2 bases short and J 8 bases short, with 12 bases between. The CDR3 has 13 residues. Germline assignment: CDR1 MNHEY and CDR2 SMNVEV (reference sequence). Here the CDR3 reads CASSLGAGYGYTF. The CDR3 nucleotides are TGTGCCAGCAGTTTAGGAGCGGGGTACGGCTACACCTTC.

This rearrangement joins TRBV19 to TRBJ1-6; TRBD1 agrees at 7 bases. The V gene end was trimmed by 7 bases and the J gene end by 10 bases; junction bases not matched to a gene: 4. The CDR3 is 12 residues long. The germline V gene encodes CDR1 LNHDA and CDR2 SQIVND (reference sequence). This CDR3 is CASIRGNSPLHF. CDR3 in DNA: TGTGCCAGTATCAGGGGGAACTCACCCCTCCACTTT.

The CDR3 DNA reads as TGTGCCACCAGTGGTGAGGGCCTGAACACTGAAGCTTTCTTT. This encodes CATSGEGLNTEAFF. The rearrangement uses TRBV24-1 and TRBJ1-1; D ambiguous. Trimming removed 5 bases from V and 0 bases from J, with 9 bases in between. Germline V gene data show CDR1 as KGHDR and CDR2 as SFDVKD. The CDR3 has 14 residues.

The chain is built from TRBV7-2 and TRBJ1-5; 8 bases match TRBD1. The CDR3 runs to 15 residues. The germline V gene has CDR1 SGHTA and CDR2 FQGNSA. V shed 1 base and J 7 bases; nucleotides not matched to a gene: 6. CDR3 sequence reads: CASSLGRGRGQPQHF. In DNA, the CDR3 is TGTGCCAGCAGCTTAGGCAGGGGGCGAGGGCAGCCCCAGCATTTT.

The gene calls are TRBV11-2 and TRBJ2-5, with 13 bases aligning to TRBD2. There are 17 residues in the CDR3. V dropped 1 base and J dropped 5; count of bases not matched to a gene: 7. CDR1 and CDR2 from the germline V gene are SGHAT and FQNNGV. CDR3 region: CASSLGTSGSNGETQYF. CDR3 sequence (DNA): TGTGCCAGCAGCTTAGGGACTAGCGGGAGTAATGGGGAGACCCAGTACTTC.

This chain connects TRBV7-2 to TRBJ1-4; 9 nucleotides align to TRBD1. From germline, CDR1 is SGHTA and CDR2 FQGNSA. This CDR3 has 14 amino acids. The V segment lost 5 bases and the J segment 7 bases; nucleotides outside the gene matches: 5. The CDR3 DNA follows: TGTGCCAGCAGCCTGGACAGGGGAAGTGAAAAACTGTTTTTT. This translates into CASSLDRGSEKLFF.

This chain joins TRBV7-6 and TRBJ2-7; 12 bases are shared with TRBD1. TRBJ2-5 matches the DNA end more closely, so the J call is doubtful. Germline lookup yields CDR1 SGHVS and CDR2 FNYEAQ. The length of the CDR3 is 15 residues. CDR3 loop: CASRSGTGGLETQYF. CDR3 nucleotides: TGTGCCAGCAGGTCCGGGACAGGGGGCTTGGAGACCCAGTACTTC.

The chain has TRBV9 and TRBJ1-5; 8 bases align to TRBD1. CDR1 and CDR2 from the germline V gene are SGDLS and YYNGEE. This CDR3 has 15 residues. V was clipped by 4 bases and J by 6 bases; unmatched bases: 9. DNA for the CDR3: TGTGCCAGCAGCCCCATGACAGGGGAAGGTCAGCCCCAGCATTTT. Its protein is CASSPMTGEGQPQHF.

This clone was counted a single time. The CDR3 coding sequence is TGTGCCAGCAGCTTACAGGGCCTGACAGATACGCAGTATTTT. Translating it yields CASSLQGLTDTQYF. The chain joins TRBV7-2 to TRBJ2-3, with a possible D match to TRBD1 (5 bases). The germline V gene has CDR1 SGHTA and CDR2 FQGNSA. This CDR3 contains 14 residues. Trimming removed 2 bases from V and 3 bases from J, with 9 bases in between.

The V and J genes are TRBV4-1 and TRBJ1-3, with D possibly TRBD1 on 6 matching bases. In germline, CDR1 is MGHRA, CDR2 YSYEKL. CDR3 size: 16 residues. V dropped 0 bases and J dropped 2 bases, with 11 bases sitting between them. The CDR3 loop is CASSQERGAAGNTIYF. CDR3 nucleotides: TGCGCCAGCAGCCAAGAGCGGGGGGCGGCTGGAAACACCATATATTTT.

V and J are TRBV18 and TRBJ2-1, with 7 nucleotides matching TRBD2. Germline V lookup: CDR1 KGHSH, CDR2 LQKENI. The CDR3 is 18 residues long. The ends lost 2 bases at V and 0 bases at J; junction bases unmatched: 10. The CDR3 nucleotides read TGTGCCAGCTCACCATTAGCGGGCCATTCCAACTCCTACAATGAGCAGTTCTTC. Translated, it gives CASSPLAGHSNSYNEQFF.

The chain links TRBV18 to TRBJ1-1; tentative D call: TRBD1 (6 bases). V shed 0 bases and J shed 6 bases, with 14 bases lying between them. Germline-derived CDR1 and CDR2 are KGHSH and LQKENI. This CDR3 has 15 amino acids. This CDR3 is CASSPPVYRAPEAFF. The CDR3, as DNA: TGTGCCAGCTCACCACCTGTATACAGGGCCCCTGAAGCTTTCTTT.

The chain has TRBV29-1 and TRBJ1-2; the D gene is possibly TRBD1 (6 bases). The CDR3 totals 15 residues. With 6 bases removed from V and 8 bases from J, the gap between germline ends came to 25 bases. Germline CDR1 is SQVTM and CDR2 is ANQGSEA. The CDR3 region is CSVDDRDTRKGGYTF. Written as DNA, the CDR3 is TGCAGCGTCGATGACCGGGACACTAGAAAAGGGGGCTACACCTTC.

The chain employs TRBV28 and TRBJ1-2; D possibly corresponds to TRBD1 (5 bases). CDR1 is MDHEN and CDR2 is SYDVKM in the germline V gene. This CDR3 is built from 14 residues. Trimming left V 2 bases short and J 1 base short, with 8 bases between. CDR3 loop: CASSLGAHNYGYTF. CDR3 in DNA: TGTGCCAGCAGTTTAGGGGCCCATAACTATGGCTACACCTTC.

This chain links TRBV7-9 with TRBJ2-3; 9 bases map to TRBD2. Germline assignment: CDR1 SEHNR and CDR2 FQNEAQ (reference sequence). Trimming cost V 7 bases and J 5 bases; bases outside gene matches: 16. CDR3 size: 17 residues. As DNA, the CDR3 is TGTGCCAGCAACCCCGGAGGTGCGGGAGGGCCCGGAGATACGCAGTATTTT. Translation: CASNPGGAGGPGDTQYF.

The genes are TRBV19 and TRBJ1-3; 7 bases map to TRBD1. V lost 7 bases, J lost 6 bases, and 3 bases stayed unmatched. The CDR3 is 12 residues long. Germline V CDR1 and CDR2: LNHDA, SQIVND (reference sequence). CDR3 in amino acids: CASTDRVNTIYF. The CDR3 DNA sequence: TGTGCCAGTACCGACAGGGTAAACACCATATATTTT.

The genes are TRBV6-6 and TRBJ2-7, with TRBD2 matching over 8 bases. CDR1 and CDR2 (germline): MNHNY, SVGAGI (reference sequence). The J segment lost 2 bases and the V segment lost 2 bases, leaving 8 bases of the junction unmatched. The CDR3 loop spans 16 amino acids. The CDR3 sequence is CASSYMAGGGTYEQYF. CDR3 nucleotide sequence: TGTGCCAGCAGTTACATGGCGGGAGGCGGGACCTACGAGCAGTACTTC.

V and J are TRBV19 and TRBJ1-1; 8 positions agree with TRBD1. The germline gives CDR1 LNHDA, CDR2 SQIVND (reference sequence). Losses at the gene ends were 7 bases for V and 0 bases for J; bases not matched to a gene: 4. This CDR3 region has 14 residues. The DNA of the CDR3 is TGTGCCAGTACGGTCAGGGGGCTGAACACTGAAGCTTTCTTT. Protein sequence: CASTVRGLNTEAFF. The variable domain in full, completed from reference TRBV19 and TRBJ1-1, reads DGGITQSPKYLFRKEGQNVTLSCEQNLNHDAMYWYRQDPGQGLRLIYYSQIVNDFQKGDIAEGYSVSREKKESFPLTVTSAQKNPTAFYLCASTVRGLNTEAFFGQGTRLTVV.

The chain uses TRBV7-3 and TRBJ2-1, with 8 bases that match TRBD2. There are 16 residues in the CDR3. V lost 1 base and J lost 4; bases outside the gene matches: 6. Germline CDR1 is SGHTA and CDR2 is FQGTGA. The CDR3 loop reads CASSLIAGGAYNEQFF. CDR3 bases: TGTGCCAGCAGCTTAATCGCGGGAGGTGCGTACAATGAGCAGTTCTTC.

This clone was detected only a few times. V is TRBV29-1 and J is TRBJ1-2, with D uncertain. The germline CDR1 and CDR2 sequences are SQVTM and ANQGSEA. V shed 5 bases and J shed 6 bases, with 13 bases lying between them. The CDR3 loop spans 12 amino acids. The CDR3 loop is CSVRTGWNGYTF. The CDR3 DNA reads as TGCAGCGTTCGCACGGGATGGAATGGCTACACCTTC.